This T cell receptor beta chain was sequenced during a study of cytomegalovirus exposure and HLA in healthy donors. Broader study findings: Later, an analysis showed that TCR beta chains associated with HLA were more clonally expanded than others that were equally common. Analysis was carried out at a later point, and it linked a missense DCLRE1C variant to TCR beta V- and J-gene trimming. In a later analysis, TCR association rates varied by HLA locus: DRB1 most, HLA-C fewest. HLA-A and HLA-B allele assignments for most subjects were reportedly predicted accurately using TCR beta sequences.

PCR was performed using 60 Vbeta and 13 Jbeta primers. This table comes from immunoSEQ multiplex PCR, and its TCRdb copy is limited to in-frame clones, with some not included. The sample carries 150,000 to 200,000 clones, about 62% recorded once. With respect to this clone: The antigen is unknown.

The CDR3 loop spans 15 amino acids. Germline trimming cut 3 bases from V and 1 base from J; bases unmatched to any gene: 2. Germline loops: CDR1 SGHKS, CDR2 YYEKEE (reference sequence). The sequencing sample was made of PBMCs. The chain employs TRBV5-5 and TRBJ2-3; 10 nucleotides match TRBD2. The TCR was taken from a man aged 40-49 years in good health and CMV-seronegative. CDR3 loop: CASSSGTSGTDTQYF. Written as DNA, the CDR3 is TGTGCCAGCAGCTCCGGGACTAGCGGCACAGATACGCAGTATTTT.